This is a list of T cell receptor beta chains from one sample in a study of blood T cells in healthy people across ages. TCRdb reprocessed the 5' RACE reads via MiXCR and lists one record per CDR3 protein. The table includes around 1,600,000 distinct CDR3 sequences, about 45% detected once. The specimen sequenced was blood. The receptor set was obtained from a woman younger than 35 in good health. Both conserved end residues are part of each CDR3. Fields, in order: V gene, CDR3 length, J gene, CDR3 protein.

TRBV12-3/TRBV12-4,13,TRBJ1-2,CASSYLQGLNYTF
TRBV20-1,14,TRBJ2-3,CSARTSGLTDTQYF
TRBV20-1,14,TRBJ2-5,CSARDRLGRETQYF
TRBV10-3,15,TRBJ2-1,CAISDPGGSYNEQFF
TRBV7-2,18,TRBJ2-1,CASSTGTSGLLSYNEQFF
TRBV4-1,16,TRBJ2-7,CASSHLYSRTSYEQYF
TRBV4-3,15,TRBJ2-3,CASSLNTRSTDTQYF
TRBV11-2,11,TRBJ1-4,CASSHAEKLFF
TRBV29-1,12,TRBJ2-5,CSVALAVGTQYF
TRBV29-1,12,TRBJ2-5,CSALTGAETQYF
TRBV10-3,17,TRBJ2-3,CVISRSGGLRGTDTQYF
TRBV12-3/TRBV12-4,13,TRBJ1-5,CASSVMWYQPQHF
TRBV7-9,14,TRBJ1-2,CASSLGQGTNGYTF
TRBV7-8,12,TRBJ2-3,CASSQGQDTQYF
TRBV15,15,TRBJ1-2,CATCRDRAQNYGYTF
TRBV3-1,20,TRBJ2-1,CASSQEGNPSGGGVYNEQFF
TRBV7-2,15,TRBJ2-3,CASSFRIAGGDTQYF
TRBV6-2/TRBV6-3,16,TRBJ1-2,CASSYRQAVINYGYTF
TRBV28,13,TRBJ1-5,CASSTSGNQPQHF
TRBV5-1,17,TRBJ2-1,CASSQISGTSGGNEQFF
TRBV27,20,TRBJ2-3,CASSSFAGTSGGAEGDTQYF
TRBV6-2/TRBV6-3,15,TRBJ2-7,CASSSPAAGVYEQYF
TRBV12-3/TRBV12-4,12,TRBJ2-5,CASSSPGDGQYF
TRBV10-3,16,TRBJ1-1,CAISESKGQGNTEAFF
TRBV20-1,14,.,CSARDRDRGIEQYF
TRBV30,12,TRBJ1-1,CALSKGVTEAFF
TRBV20-1,12,TRBJ2-7,CTKGRVAREQYF
TRBV20-1,11,TRBJ2-7,CSATSVYEQYF
TRBV28,12,TRBJ2-1,CASSSAIIEQFF
TRBV20-1,16,TRBJ2-3,CSARDRLAGVADTQYF
TRBV24-1,15,.,CATSDLRTGGNIQYF
TRBV20-1,15,TRBJ2-3,CSAPRASTPTDTQYF
TRBV7-6,16,TRBJ2-7,CASSLELGTSSYEQYF
TRBV15,16,TRBJ1-1,CATSRGAGYVDTEAFF
TRBV4-2,14,TRBJ2-1,CASSQGGSNGEQFF
TRBV12-3/TRBV12-4,15,TRBJ1-5,CASMGDRVSSQPQHF
TRBV6-5,15,TRBJ2-1,CASSIEAGSYNEQFF
TRBV29-1,16,TRBJ1-2,CSVEELLRQPLGGYTF
TRBV29-1,13,TRBJ1-1,CSVQGALNTEAFF
TRBV9,17,TRBJ2-3,CASSPQLLAGGVDTQYF
TRBV6-5,14,TRBJ2-5,CASSYRIDQETQYF
TRBV27,14,TRBJ1-2,CASSLVSAPGGYTF
TRBV23-1,16,TRBJ2-7,CASSRIPLDSPAEQYF
TRBV4-3,14,.,CASSQDGPYNEQYF
TRBV20-1,15,TRBJ2-1,CSAEMGGTSYNEQFF
TRBV12-3/TRBV12-4,14,TRBJ1-6,CASSPGQNNSPLHF
TRBV29-1,12,TRBJ1-3,CSVRGSGNTIYF
TRBV7-2,17,TRBJ2-3,CASSPVRTGGSTDTQYF
TRBV20-1,13,.,CRPQGSSYNEQYF